One and the same sample provided the 12 T cell receptor beta chains below, sequenced in a study of blood T cell repertoires in COVID-19. The assay was immunoSEQ multiplex PCR, and TCRdb's table has in-frame clones only and misses some. The data hold just over 650,000 clones, with around 89% observed a single time. The specimen sequenced was peripheral blood. The receptors were sampled from a woman younger than 30 with acute or convalescent COVID-19.

This chain joins TRBV6-6 and TRBJ2-7, with 10 nucleotides matching TRBD1. Germline CDR1 reads MNHNY; CDR2 reads SVGAGI (reference sequence). The V and J ends lost 6 bases and 4 bases, in that order; junction bases with no gene match: 6. The CDR3 runs to 14 residues. DNA of the CDR3: TGTGCCAGCAGAACCCGGGACAGGGGATACGAGCAGTACTTC. As protein: CASRTRDRGYEQYF.

The chain recombines TRBV28 with TRBJ1-2; 10 bases are shared with TRBD1. Germline CDR1 MDHEN, CDR2 SYDVKM. The CDR3 length is 15 residues. V gave up 6 bases and J gave up 2 bases; unmatched junction bases: 6. The CDR3 here is CASSDRGPVNYGYTF. In DNA, the CDR3 is TGTGCCAGCAGCGACAGGGGGCCGGTGAACTATGGCTACACCTTC.

The chain links TRBV3-1 (or the pseudogene TRBV3-2) to TRBJ1-4; TRBD1 matches at 7 bases. With 6 bases clipped from V and 7 bases from J, the junction kept 2 bases outside the gene matches. Germline V lookup: CDR1 LGHDT, CDR2 YNNKEL (reference sequence). This CDR3 has 12 amino acids. CDR3 in DNA: TGTGCCAGCAGAGGGACAGTTGAAAAACTGTTTTTT. This sequence encodes CASRGTVEKLFF.

V usage is TRBV14 and J usage is TRBJ2-1, with 13 bases that match TRBD2. CDR3 length: 17 residues. CDR1 and CDR2 (germline): SGHDN, FVKESK. V gave up 2 bases and J gave up 6 bases; unmatched junction bases: 7. The CDR3 here is CASSQRLAGGGANEQFF. CDR3 bases: TGTGCCAGCAGCCAACGACTAGCGGGGGGTGGGGCCAATGAGCAGTTCTTC.

This rearrangement joins TRBV6-4 to TRBJ1-4, with D possibly being TRBD1 (6 bases). Looked up from germline, CDR1 is MRHNA and CDR2 is SNTAGT. Trimming cost V 2 bases and J 4 bases, with 11 bases left between them. This CDR3 is built from 15 residues. DNA of the CDR3: TGTGCCAGCAGTGACCCGGACAGCTGTAATGAAAAACTGTTTTTT. This translates into CASSDPDSCNEKLFF.

The chain joins TRBV5-6 to TRBJ1-2, with TRBD1 as a possible D gene (5 bases). The germline V gene encodes CDR1 SGHDT and CDR2 YYEEEE. Trimming pared 4 bases from V and 4 bases from J, leaving 14 bases between. CDR3 size: 14 residues. This chain's CDR3 is CASSLSIDSYGYTF. The DNA for the CDR3 is TGTGCCAGCAGCCTTTCTATTGACAGCTATGGCTACACCTTC.

The rearrangement uses TRBV7-9 and TRBJ1-5; D ambiguous. The CDR3 totals 18 residues. V was clipped by 1 base and J by 7 bases, with 23 bases between them. In germline, CDR1 is SEHNR, CDR2 FQNEAQ (reference sequence). The CDR3 region is CASSLVLGGEGIRQPQHF. The CDR3, as DNA: TGTGCCAGCAGCTTAGTTTTGGGCGGCGAGGGAATCAGGCAGCCCCAGCATTTT.

The rearrangement joins TRBV13 to TRBJ2-3, with unresolved D. The V gene's germline CDR1 is PRHDT and CDR2 FYEKMQ (reference sequence). V shed 4 bases and J shed 2 bases, with 13 bases lying between them. The CDR3 is 15 amino acids. CDR3 bases: TGTGCCAGCAGCTCCTGGAGCGCCGACACAGATACGCAGTATTTT. Protein sequence: CASSSWSADTDTQYF.

The J gene is TRBJ2-2, the V gene TRBV2; 7 nucleotides agree with TRBD2. Germline V gene data show CDR1 as SNHLY and CDR2 as FYNNEI. This CDR3 is 15 amino acids long. V was pared by 6 bases and J by 5 bases, with 9 bases of the junction left unmatched. The CDR3 bases are TGTGCCAGCAGAATTGACGGGAGGATAACCGGGGAGCTGTTTTTT. Translation: CASRIDGRITGELFF.

The count of this clone is one. The CDR3 loop reads CATSDSNRALNQPQHF. In nucleotides, the CDR3 is TGTGCCACCAGTGATAGTAACAGGGCCCTCAATCAGCCCCAGCATTTT. The chain combines TRBV24-1 with TRBJ1-5; a weak D match, TRBD1 (6 bases). Germline lookup yields CDR1 KGHDR and CDR2 SFDVKD. The CDR3 has 16 residues. V dropped 3 bases and J dropped 3 bases, with 14 bases sitting between them.

This chain connects TRBV6-6 to TRBJ1-2, with D possibly matching TRBD1 (6 bases). CDR3 length: 16 amino acids. Germline V lookup: CDR1 MNHNY, CDR2 SVGAGI (reference sequence). V shed 5 bases and J shed 8 bases, with 24 bases lying between them. CDR3 region: CASSPLSGAPDYGYTF. CDR3 coding DNA: TGTGCCAGCAGTCCTCTATCAGGGGCCCCTGATTACGGCTACACCTTC.

The chain uses TRBV6-5 and TRBJ2-7, with 7 bases aligning to TRBD1. J was trimmed by 4 bases and V by 6 bases; bases with no gene match: 9. CDR1 is MNHEY and CDR2 is SVGAGI in the germline V gene. The CDR3 extends over 14 amino acids. CDR3 coding DNA: TGTGCCAGCAGCTCTGTAGGGGGCTGGTACGAGCAGTACTTC. It translates to CASSSVGGWYEQYF.